The subject of this entry is one TCR beta chain. These data are taken from a study of CD8 T cells in Susac syndrome. RNA was extracted with the RNeasy kit, and a quantity of roughly 0.5 to 1 ug was reverse transcribed using random hexamers. TCRdb recomputed calls from the immunoSEQ multiplex PCR reads with MiXCR, one row per CDR3 protein. The sample lists about 170,000 distinct CDR3 sequences, 95% to 97% occurring once. The sequence was obtained from a human donor with Susac syndrome. The sample consisted of CD4+ T cells from PBMCs.

The CDR3 loop is CASSVTGLLELFF. CDR3 in DNA: TGTGCCAGCAGCGTGACAGGACTCCTGGAGCTGTTTTTT. V usage is TRBV5-6 and J usage is TRBJ2-2, with TRBD1 as a possible D gene (6 bases). This CDR3 is built from 13 residues. Germline values: CDR1 SGHDT, CDR2 YYEEEE. Deletions cut 4 bases from V and 10 bases from J, with 14 bases between.